Reported below is one T cell receptor (beta chain). Its antigen remains unidentified. One base away there is no much larger clone; base qualities are not given. The source of the sample is a study of blood T cell repertoires in COVID-19 (dated by TCRdb to 2018 to 2021). For the study in its entirety: The collaborator samples originated in the United States, Italy and Spain and spanned the acute and convalescent phases of COVID-19. Nearly every sample came with metadata listing a de-identified subject ID, COVID-19 status, age in years and sex. Subjects who had been exposed to COVID-19, were actively infected with it, or had recovered from it provided the deeply sampled blood TCRbeta repertoires that made up the dataset. The repertoires were released in a freely available public database intended as a resource for research on the immune response to SARS-CoV-2. The samples were drawn from the first 160 participants of the ongoing ImmuneRACE study and from more than 1,000 subjects provided by 6 global collaborators. The material from the prospective study consisted of cDNA or gDNA derived from T cells, B-cell-depleted T cells, or PBMCs. Where HLA class I and class II types were available, the types were taken from metadata supplied by the sample provider, not from assay-based typing. What the authors observed across the whole study: Clinical and demographic metadata were provided uncurated, with the amount varying by source and participant.

The collaborating institutions used their own protocols to collect whole blood in K2EDTA tubes. For TCRbeta analysis, collaborator samples were shipped as frozen whole blood, as isolated PBMCs, or as DNA extracted from either sample type. TCRbeta CDR3 regions were amplified from genomic DNA using the immunoSEQ Assay, a bias-controlled multiplex PCR. In the source study's methods: The number of nucleated cells in each sample was estimated by amplification of reference gene primers within the assay. Sequence reads were collapsed and filtered to measure the absolute abundance of every unique TCRbeta CDR3 rearrangement. For each sample, productive Simpson clonality was calculated by taking the square root of Simpson's diversity index across productive rearrangements. TCRdb took over this immuneACCESS table, retaining in-frame rearrangements with V and J assigned. Such tables are incomplete; in checked studies, under half of the missing clones stem from an unresolved V gene, and the remainder is unexplained. V and J calls and clone size follow that table, whereas D and trimming were derived from the DNA. This sample comprises approximately 35,000 clones, about 89% of them detected only once. Of the sample, 9.9% is held by the ten largest clones.

The junction shows trimming of 2 bases on V and 1 base on J, and the gene matches do not reach 12 bases of it. Its CDR3 holds 18 amino acids, cysteine through phenylalanine. The kept DNA is CDR3 alone, 54 bases in frame from the first base. From the germline V gene, CDR1 is MNHEY and CDR2 is SVGEGT. The chain is encoded by TRBV6-2 or TRBV6-3 joined to TRBJ2-5; 8 central bases correspond to TRBD2. Sequenced: peripheral blood. This receptor was obtained from a human donor with active COVID-19. The donor label of this sample is uncertain. The CDR3 is CASSYPAVPRGGQETQYF. At the DNA level, the sequence is TGTGCCAGCAGTTACCCGGCAGTACCACGGGGGGGCCAAGAGACCCAGTACTTC.